This T cell receptor (beta chain) originates from a study of blood T cell repertoires in COVID-19. Germline loops: CDR1 MNHEY, CDR2 SMNVEV (reference sequence). This CDR3 comprises 15 residues. V gave up 5 bases and J gave up 5 bases; unmatched junction bases: 9. How the authors handled the data: Estimation of nucleated cell counts relied on the amplification of reference gene primers. This table comes from immunoSEQ multiplex PCR, and its TCRdb copy is limited to in-frame clones, with some not included. V and J calls and clone size are as listed in that table; D and trimming were resolved from the DNA. The sample lists about 150,000 clones; about 86% were seen once.

The rearrangement links TRBV27 to TRBJ2-1; 7 bases agree with TRBD1. The sequencing sample was made of peripheral blood. The clonotype comes from a woman aged 60-75 years with acute or convalescent COVID-19. CDR3 amino acids: CASSQAQGLDNEQFF. DNA of the CDR3: TGTGCCAGCAGTCAGGCACAGGGGTTGGACAATGAGCAGTTCTTC.